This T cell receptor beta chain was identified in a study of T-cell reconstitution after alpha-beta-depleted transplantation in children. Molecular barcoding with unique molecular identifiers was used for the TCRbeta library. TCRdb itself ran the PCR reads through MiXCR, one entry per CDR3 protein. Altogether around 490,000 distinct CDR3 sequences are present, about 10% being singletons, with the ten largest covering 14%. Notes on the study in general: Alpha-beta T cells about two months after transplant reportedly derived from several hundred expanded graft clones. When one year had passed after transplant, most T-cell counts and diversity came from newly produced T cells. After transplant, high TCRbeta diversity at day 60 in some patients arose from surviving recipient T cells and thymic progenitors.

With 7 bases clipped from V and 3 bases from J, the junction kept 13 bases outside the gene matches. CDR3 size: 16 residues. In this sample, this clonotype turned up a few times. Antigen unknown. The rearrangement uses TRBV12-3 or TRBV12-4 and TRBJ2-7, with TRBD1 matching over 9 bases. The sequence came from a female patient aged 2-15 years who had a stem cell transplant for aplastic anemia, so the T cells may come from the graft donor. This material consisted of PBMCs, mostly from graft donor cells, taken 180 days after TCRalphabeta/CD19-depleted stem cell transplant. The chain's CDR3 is CASNWGGTGIYYEQYF. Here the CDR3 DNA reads TGTGCCAGCAACTGGGGCGGGACAGGGATATACTACGAGCAGTACTTC.